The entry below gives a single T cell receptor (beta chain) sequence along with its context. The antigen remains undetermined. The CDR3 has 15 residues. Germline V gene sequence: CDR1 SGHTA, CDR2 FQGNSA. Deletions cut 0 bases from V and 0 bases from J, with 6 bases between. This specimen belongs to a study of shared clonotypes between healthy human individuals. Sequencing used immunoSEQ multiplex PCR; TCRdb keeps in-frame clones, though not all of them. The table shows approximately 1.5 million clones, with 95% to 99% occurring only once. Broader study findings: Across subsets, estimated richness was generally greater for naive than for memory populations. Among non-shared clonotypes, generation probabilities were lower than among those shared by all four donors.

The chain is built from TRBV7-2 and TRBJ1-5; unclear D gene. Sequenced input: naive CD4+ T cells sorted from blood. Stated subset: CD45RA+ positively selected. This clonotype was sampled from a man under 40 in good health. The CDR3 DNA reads TGTGCCAGCAGCTTAGCGGGCTTTAGCAATCAGCCCCAGCATTTT. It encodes CASSLAGFSNQPQHF. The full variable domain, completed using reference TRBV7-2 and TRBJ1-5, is GAGVSQSPSNKVTEKGKDVELRCDPISGHTALYWYRQSLGQGLEFLIYFQGNSAPDKSGLPSDRFSAERTGGSVSTLTIQRTQQEDSAVYLCASSLAGFSNQPQHFGDGTRLSIL.